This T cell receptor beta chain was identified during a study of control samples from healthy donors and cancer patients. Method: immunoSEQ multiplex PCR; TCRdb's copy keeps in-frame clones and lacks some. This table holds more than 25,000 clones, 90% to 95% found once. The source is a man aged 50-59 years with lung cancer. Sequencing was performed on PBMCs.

CDR3 region: CASSKGTSDVSSGNTIYF. DNA for the CDR3: TGTGCCAGCAGCAAAGGGACCTCGGATGTTAGCTCTGGAAACACCATATATTTT. V is TRBV7-2 and J is TRBJ1-3; a possible D gene is TRBD1 (5 bases). V shed 5 bases and J shed 0 bases, with 20 bases lying between them. Germline-derived CDR1 and CDR2 are SGHTA and FQGNSA. This CDR3 is built from 18 residues.